Following are 29 T cell receptor beta chains from one sample sequenced in a study of Ad26.COV2.S vaccination and SARS-CoV-2 variants. TCRdb's copy holds only in-frame clones and misses some; the assay was immunoSEQ multiplex PCR. The sample contains hundreds of thousands of clones, around 90% of which appear only once. Documented treatment: roughly 18 received Ad26.COV2.S at low or high dose, single or two shots; 5 received placebo; per-sample allocation not given. Collection of the samples took place on day 63 after the first injection of vaccine or placebo. Sequenced material: peripheral blood, taken in a trial of Ad26.COV2.S vaccine versus placebo. The receptors here all came from a person between 18 and 65 years old who received the Ad26.COV2.S COVID-19 vaccine or a placebo.

The chain is built from TRBV15 and TRBJ2-7; D not certain. The CDR3 has 15 residues. Trimming pared 0 bases from V and 2 bases from J, leaving 11 bases between. CDR1 is LNHNV, CDR2 YYDKDF, per germline (reference sequence). This CDR3 reads CATSRDQGYPYEQYF. In nucleotides, the CDR3 is TGTGCCACCAGCAGAGATCAAGGCTACCCCTACGAGCAGTACTTC.

The V call is TRBV6-2 or TRBV6-3, the J call TRBJ1-1; D gene unclear. The CDR3 consists of 15 residues. V dropped 0 bases and J dropped 1 base, with 9 bases sitting between them. Germline CDR1 MNHEY, CDR2 SVGEGT. The CDR3 DNA follows: TGTGCCAGCAGTTACTCTTCAGGTGAGAACACTGAAGCTTTCTTT. Protein sequence: CASSYSSGENTEAFF.

V and J are TRBV18 and TRBJ1-5; D perhaps matches TRBD1 (5 bases). Germline CDR1 reads KGHSH; CDR2 reads LQKENI. V was cut by 1 base and J by 5 bases, with 12 bases left in between. The CDR3 totals 15 residues. The CDR3 DNA is TGTGCCAGCTCACCACTCTCCAGGGACGATCAGCCCCAGCATTTT. Translation gives CASSPLSRDDQPQHF.

This chain connects TRBV7-6 to TRBJ2-1; TRBD2 agrees at 11 bases. The germline gives CDR1 SGHVS, CDR2 FNYEAQ. This CDR3 contains 19 residues. Germline trimming cut 2 bases from V and 4 bases from J; bases unmatched to any gene: 13. This CDR3 reads CASSLRQGALAGVYNEQFF. In DNA form, the CDR3 reads TGTGCCAGCAGCTTAAGGCAGGGGGCACTAGCGGGAGTTTACAATGAGCAGTTCTTC.

J is TRBJ2-2 and V is TRBV7-2; TRBD2 is a possible D gene (6 bases). V dropped 1 base and J dropped 7 bases, with 13 bases sitting between them. CDR3 size: 15 residues. Germline V lookup: CDR1 SGHTA, CDR2 FQGNSA. The CDR3 spells CASSLGSGGGGELFF. CDR3 DNA sequence: TGTGCCAGCAGCTTAGGAAGTGGGGGAGGCGGGGAGCTGTTTTTT.

Concerning this clone itself: The sample has other DNA sequences that encode this CDR3 too. J is TRBJ1-1 and V is TRBV18, with D hard to call. Germline V lookup: CDR1 KGHSH, CDR2 LQKENI. Trimming removed 3 bases at V and 1 base at J, with 6 bases between. The CDR3 contains 13 residues. This CDR3 reads CASSPTENTEAFF. CDR3 coding DNA: TGTGCCAGCTCACCGACGGAGAACACTGAAGCTTTCTTT.

V gene TRBV19 combines with J gene TRBJ2-1; 8 nucleotides line up with TRBD2. Germline loops: CDR1 LNHDA, CDR2 SQIVND (reference sequence). The CDR3 runs 17 residues. J gave up 7 bases and V 7 bases, and 18 bases lay outside the gene matches. CDR3 sequence (DNA): TGTGCCAGTACCACCCAAGGGGGACTAGTTAAGTGGAATGAGCAGTTCTTC. This codes for CASTTQGGLVKWNEQFF.

The chain couples TRBV27 to TRBJ1-2; 10 positions agree with TRBD1. CDR3 length: 15 residues. CDR1 is MNHEY and CDR2 is SMNVEV in the germline V gene (reference sequence). With V trimmed by 4 bases and J by 3 bases, 5 bases remained unmatched. CDR3 sequence: CASSSRTGGDYGYTF. The CDR3, as DNA: TGTGCCAGCAGTTCAAGGACAGGGGGAGACTATGGCTACACCTTC.

This chain links TRBV6-5 with TRBJ2-1; perhaps TRBD2 as D (5 bases). Germline lookup yields CDR1 MNHEY and CDR2 SVGAGI. The CDR3 is 15 amino acids. Deletions cut 0 bases from V and 3 bases from J, with 9 bases between. The CDR3: CASSYSPGIYNEQFF. The CDR3 DNA is TGTGCCAGCAGTTACTCGCCGGGGATCTACAATGAGCAGTTCTTC.

V usage is TRBV6-5 and J usage is TRBJ2-1; D might be TRBD2 (5 bases). The CDR3 has 14 residues. Germline-derived CDR1 and CDR2 are MNHEY and SVGAGI. Between the trimmed V and J ends, which lost 0 bases and 3 bases, there was a span of 6 bases. The CDR3 sequence is CASSYSGSYNEQFF. The CDR3 DNA sequence: TGTGCCAGCAGTTACTCTGGGAGCTACAATGAGCAGTTCTTC.

This chain links TRBV2 with TRBJ2-1, with 8 bases that match TRBD2. Germline lookup yields CDR1 SNHLY and CDR2 FYNNEI. Germline trimming cut 6 bases from V and 9 bases from J; bases unmatched to any gene: 7. The CDR3 runs to 13 residues. The CDR3 loop is CASSREGLVEQFF. In DNA form, the CDR3 reads TGTGCCAGCAGCCGGGAGGGCCTGGTTGAGCAGTTCTTC.

This chain connects TRBV5-6 to TRBJ1-6; D not resolved. The V and J ends lost 3 bases and 7 bases respectively, with 8 bases between them. The CDR3 is made up of 13 amino acids. Germline values: CDR1 SGHDT, CDR2 YYEEEE. The CDR3 here is CASSSFTNSPLHF. The CDR3 bases are TGTGCCAGCAGCTCGTTTACGAATTCACCCCTCCACTTT.

This chain connects TRBV7-2 to TRBJ2-1; no clear D gene. V lost 0 bases and J lost 2, with 17 bases in between. Germline lookup yields CDR1 SGHTA and CDR2 FQGNSA. This CDR3 has 18 amino acids. The CDR3 sequence: CASSLALPLGSPYNEQFF. The CDR3 DNA is TGTGCCAGCAGCTTAGCCCTACCCCTTGGGTCTCCCTACAATGAGCAGTTCTTC.

This rearrangement joins TRBV12-5 to TRBJ2-7; maybe TRBD1 (6 bases). There are 17 residues in the CDR3. V lost 1 base and J lost 2, with 18 bases in between. The germline CDR1 and CDR2 sequences are LGHNT and FRNRAP. CDR3 nucleotide sequence: TGTGCTAGTGGTTTGGCCGTAAGCCCCGGACAGCCCTACGAGCAGTACTTC. As protein: CASGLAVSPGQPYEQYF.

The chain carries TRBV6-5 and TRBJ2-1, with 10 bases that match TRBD1. The CDR3 covers 14 residues. With 7 bases clipped from V and 5 bases from J, the junction kept 5 bases outside the gene matches. In germline, CDR1 is MNHEY, CDR2 SVGAGI. The CDR3: CASTSDRGDNEQFF. The CDR3 DNA is TGTGCCAGCACCTCGGACAGGGGGGACAATGAGCAGTTCTTC.

Written as DNA, the CDR3 is TGTGCCAGCAGTTTTAGCGGGAGCGCCTACAATGAGCAGTTCTTC. Translated, it gives CASSFSGSAYNEQFF. The chain recombines TRBV6-5 with TRBJ2-1, with 9 bases aligning to TRBD2. The CDR3 totals 15 residues. The J segment lost 2 bases and the V segment lost 4 bases, leaving 3 bases of the junction unmatched. The germline gives CDR1 MNHEY, CDR2 SVGAGI.

The chain joins TRBV19 to TRBJ2-7; D unclear. The length of the CDR3 is 10 residues. Trimming cost V 5 bases and J 7 bases, with 6 bases left between them. Germline loops: CDR1 LNHDA, CDR2 SQIVND (reference sequence). This CDR3 reads CASSPREQYF. CDR3 nucleotide sequence: TGTGCCAGTAGTCCCAGAGAGCAGTACTTC. The variable domain in full, completed from reference TRBV19 and TRBJ2-7, reads DGGITQSPKYLFRKEGQNVTLSCEQNLNHDAMYWYRQDPGQGLRLIYYSQIVNDFQKGDIAEGYSVSREKKESFPLTVTSAQKNPTAFYLCASSPREQYFGPGTRLTVT.

This clone occurred once. The chain has TRBV28 and TRBJ1-1; the D gene is possibly TRBD1 (5 bases). Germline V gives CDR1 MDHEN, CDR2 SYDVKM. CDR3 length equals 12 residues. V shed 7 bases and J shed 0 bases, with 6 bases lying between them. CDR3 in DNA: TGTGCCAGCACCAGGGTGAACACTGAAGCTTTCTTT. It encodes CASTRVNTEAFF. The full variable domain, completed using reference TRBV28 and TRBJ1-1, is DVKVTQSSRYLVKRTGEKVFLECVQDMDHENMFWYRQDPGLGLRLIYFSYDVKMKEKGDIPEGYSVSREKKERFSLILESASTNQTSMYLCASTRVNTEAFFGQGTRLTVV.

The V call is TRBV29-1, the J call TRBJ1-1; possibly TRBD1 for D (5 bases). V gave up 5 bases and J gave up 5 bases, with 12 bases separating them. The CDR3 is made up of 12 amino acids. Germline V gives CDR1 SQVTM, CDR2 ANQGSEA. The chain's CDR3 is CSVQGLDTEAFF. In DNA form, the CDR3 reads TGCAGCGTTCAGGGACTTGATACTGAAGCTTTCTTT.

The chain couples TRBV24-1 to TRBJ2-7; tentative D call: TRBD2 (6 bases). The V end lost 3 bases, the J end lost 1 base, and 9 bases lay between the germline ends. This CDR3 is built from 14 residues. The germline CDR1 and CDR2 sequences are KGHDR and SFDVKD. CDR3 in DNA: TGTGCCACCAGTGATACCGGACTATCCTACGAGCAGTACTTC. Residues: CATSDTGLSYEQYF.

The DNA for the CDR3 is TGTGCCAGCAGCCTTAGCGGGAGGGCCGGTGAAGAGACCCAGTACTTC. The encoded protein is CASSLSGRAGEETQYF. This chain links TRBV5-5 with TRBJ2-5; 11 nucleotides line up with TRBD2. After removal of 4 bases from V and 3 bases from J, the junction contained 8 bases not matched to a gene. The CDR3 has 16 amino acids. Germline V gives CDR1 SGHKS, CDR2 YYEKEE (reference sequence). The whole variable domain, filled in from reference TRBV5-5 and TRBJ2-5, reads DAGVTQSPTHLIKTRGQQVTLRCSPISGHKSVSWYQQVLGQGPQFIFQYYEKEERGRGNFPDRFSARQFPNYSSELNVNALLLGDSALYLCASSLSGRAGEETQYFGPGTRLLVL.

The chain employs TRBV2 and TRBJ2-2, with 12 bases identical to TRBD1. V gave up 1 base and J gave up 7 bases; unmatched junction bases: 4. This CDR3 spans 16 amino acids. Germline V gene lookup returns CDR1 SNHLY and CDR2 FYNNEI. The CDR3 DNA follows: TGTGCCAGCAGTGAAGAGGGACAGGGGGCCATCGGGGAGCTGTTTTTT. It specifies CASSEEGQGAIGELFF.

CDR3 nucleotides: TGTGCCAGCAGCTTTTTAGCGGGCCCCGCCTCCTACAATGAGCAGTTCTTC. It codes for CASSFLAGPASYNEQFF. V gene TRBV13 combines with J gene TRBJ2-1; 7 bases align to TRBD2. V shed 3 bases, J shed 0 bases, and the junction held 8 bases outside the gene matches. Looked up from germline, CDR1 is PRHDT and CDR2 is FYEKMQ (reference sequence). CDR3 size: 17 residues.

This clone was seen just once. J is TRBJ2-4 and V is TRBV3-1 (or the pseudogene TRBV3-2); D unclear. Germline V gene lookup returns CDR1 LGHDT and CDR2 YNNKEL (reference sequence). Trimming shortened V by 0 bases and J by 6 bases, and 9 bases separated the two germline ends. The CDR3 extends over 14 amino acids. The CDR3, as DNA: TGTGCCAGCAGCCAAGATCTCGCCTTAAACATTCAGTACTTC. Translation gives CASSQDLALNIQYF.

In the case of this clone: At one boundary the junction diverges from the germline segment, which might be a read error. The rearrangement uses TRBV5-8 and TRBJ2-1; 9 bases are a match to TRBD2. The CDR3 runs 11 residues. Germline CDR1 SGHTS, CDR2 YDEGEE. The CDR3 here is CASSSAGGGVF. The CDR3 nucleotides read TGTGCCAGCAGCTCCGCGGGAGGGGGGGTCTTC.

This clone was seen a handful of times. The chain recombines TRBV3-1 (or the pseudogene TRBV3-2) with TRBJ1-4; tentatively, D is TRBD1 (6 bases). Between the trimmed V and J ends, which lost 4 bases and 3 bases, there was a span of 18 bases. The CDR3 contains 17 residues. In germline, CDR1 is LGHDT, CDR2 YNNKEL (reference sequence). The CDR3 loop is CASSPGQFLRSNEKLFF. The CDR3 DNA sequence: TGTGCCAGCAGCCCAGGACAGTTCCTTCGGTCTAATGAAAAACTGTTTTTT.

The rearrangement uses TRBV18 and TRBJ1-1; 7 bases fit TRBD1. This CDR3 is built from 14 residues. The trim removed 4 bases at V and 3 bases at J, leaving 5 bases unmatched. Germline assignment: CDR1 KGHSH and CDR2 LQKENI. The CDR3 region is CASSHTDRYTEAFF. CDR3 DNA: TGTGCCAGCTCACACACGGACAGGTACACTGAAGCTTTCTTT.

The V and J genes are TRBV4-1 and TRBJ2-7; weak D call: TRBD2 (5 bases). Germline lookup yields CDR1 MGHRA and CDR2 YSYEKL. V was clipped by 2 bases and J by 0 bases, with 8 bases between them. The CDR3 runs to 14 residues. The CDR3 sequence is CASSQKTNSYEQYF. The CDR3 DNA is TGCGCCAGCAGCCAAAAGACTAACTCCTACGAGCAGTACTTC.

This rearrangement joins TRBV7-2 to TRBJ2-5; unclear D gene. The CDR3 length is 14 residues. V was trimmed by 1 base and J by 3 bases, leaving 9 bases between them. Looked up from germline, CDR1 is SGHTA and CDR2 is FQGNSA. CDR3 DNA sequence: TGTGCCAGCAGCTTAGTCTTCCGGGAAGAGACCCAGTACTTC. This translates into CASSLVFREETQYF.